These T cell receptor beta chains were read from a single sample in a study of T cells after yellow fever vaccination. TCRdb re-analysed the 5' RACE reads in MiXCR, keeping a single row per CDR3 protein. This sample has 250,000 or so distinct CDR3 sequences, with less than 9% found just once. The input for sequencing was CD4+ T cells sorted from PBMCs, taken 15 days after the yellow fever booster vaccination. The receptors were gathered from a man aged 30 to 45 who received the YFV17D yellow fever vaccine. CDR3s include the opening cysteine and the closing phenylalanine or tryptophan. The D gene is left open where the match is weak. Clone size is shown for a subset of rows, as once, few, many or a class of expanded clone.

cdr3_length	v_call	clone_size	j_call	d_call	cdr3_nt	cdr3_aa
15	TRBV7-6	-	TRBJ2-1	-	TGTGCCAGCAGCCCCGGGACGACCTCCTACAATGAGCAGTTCTTC	CASSPGTTSYNEQFF
11	TRBV12-3/TRBV12-4	many	TRBJ2-7	-	TGTGCCAGCAGCTCCCCCTACGAGCAGTACTTC	CASSSPYEQYF
17	TRBV5-4	many	TRBJ2-7	TRBD1	TGTGCCAGCAGCCTGGGGACATGGACAGGGGACTCCTACGAGCAGTACTTC	CASSLGTWTGDSYEQYF
13	TRBV5-4	-	TRBJ2-1	TRBD2	TGTGCCAGCAGCTTGGCCGGGACTAGAAATATGTTCTTC	CASSLAGTRNMFF
13	TRBV20-1	many	TRBJ2-1	TRBD1	TGCAGTGCTACCGGGACAGGAATCAATGAGCAGTTCTTC	CSATGTGINEQFF
13	TRBV2	few	TRBJ2-7	-	TGTGCCAGCACCTTTCGACTTGCCTACGAGCAGTACTTC	CASTFRLAYEQYF
14	TRBV5-4	few	TRBJ2-7	-	TGTGCCAGCAGCTTGGGTAAGGGCAACCACGAGCAGTACTTC	CASSLGKGNHEQYF
13	TRBV28	few	TRBJ2-5	-	TGTGCCAGCAGGTCCTCGGGGTGGGAGACCCAGTACTTC	CASRSSGWETQYF
15	TRBV7-2	many	TRBJ2-5	TRBD2	TGTGCCAGCAGCAAGACTAGCGGGAGCATCGGGACCCAGTACTTC	CASSKTSGSIGTQYF
13	TRBV20-1	few	TRBJ2-5	-	TGCAGTGCTAGCGGGACAAGCCAAGAGACCCAGTACTTC	CSASGTSQETQYF
14	TRBV7-3	few	TRBJ1-1	-	TGTGCCAGCAGCTTAACAGGCGGGAACACTGAAGCTTTCTTT	CASSLTGGNTEAFF
14	TRBV29-1	-	TRBJ2-4	TRBD2	TGCAGCGCCGGTAGCGGGAGTACCAAAAACATTCAGTACTTC	CSAGSGSTKNIQYF
13	TRBV20-1	many	TRBJ2-7	-	TGCAGCCTGCCCCAGGGCGGATCCTACGAGCAGTACTTC	CSLPQGGSYEQYF
14	TRBV7-2	few	TRBJ2-1	-	TGTGCCAGCAGCTTATTTGGTTCTCCCAATGAGCAGTTCTTC	CASSLFGSPNEQFF
14	TRBV20-1	-	TRBJ2-1	-	TGCAGTGCTCTCCAGCCGAAGAATATGAATGAGCAGTTCTTC	CSALQPKNMNEQFF
15	TRBV14	many	TRBJ2-3	TRBD2	TGTGCCAGCAGCCAAGGTAGCGGGAACGGGTATACGCAGTATTTT	CASSQGSGNGYTQYF
14	TRBV6-2/TRBV6-3	-	TRBJ2-7	-	TGTGCCACGAGGAGGACAGCCGGTGGAGTTGGGCAGTACTTC	CATRRTAGGVGQYF
14	TRBV20-1	-	TRBJ2-5	-	TGCAGTGCTAGCGGGGTGGGGGGCCAAGAGACCCAGTACTTC	CSASGVGGQETQYF
13	TRBV20-1	-	TRBJ2-3	-	TGCAGCCCGCAAGGGACGGGCACAGATACGCAGTATTTT	CSPQGTGTDTQYF
16	TRBV5-1	few	TRBJ2-5	TRBD2	TGCGCCAGCAGCTTGGTGCCTAGCGGGAGGCAAGAGACCCAGTACTTC	CASSLVPSGRQETQYF
11	TRBV2	many	TRBJ2-7	-	TGTGCCAGCAGTAGGGTGTACGAGCAGTACTTC	CASSRVYEQYF
16	TRBV10-3	-	TRBJ2-7	TRBD2	TGTGCCATCAGTGAAGGGGCTAGCGGCAGCTCCTACGAGCAGTACTTC	CAISEGASGSSYEQYF
13	TRBV19	few	TRBJ2-1	-	TGTGCCAGTAGTAGGGACTTTTACAATGAGCAGTTCTTC	CASSRDFYNEQFF
17	TRBV7-2	-	TRBJ2-4	-	TGTGCCAGCAGCTTTGCCCTTGGTGCGGGAACCAAAAACATTCAGTACTTC	CASSFALGAGTKNIQYF
18	TRBV11-1	-	TRBJ2-1	TRBD2	TGTGCCAGCAGCCCCCAGCTAGCGGGAGGGCTCCCGTACAATGAGCAGTTCTTC	CASSPQLAGGLPYNEQFF
15	TRBV30	-	TRBJ1-1	-	TGTGCCTGGAGTCTGGGGGCGCCCCGAAACACTGAAGCTTTCTTT	CAWSLGAPRNTEAFF
14	TRBV20-1	few	TRBJ2-2	-	TGCAGTGCTAGAGATACGACCCGGCGTGGGGAGCTGTTTTTT	CSARDTTRRGELFF
14	TRBV18	few	TRBJ2-7	-	TGTGCCAGCTCACCCCATCCAGGGGAGTACGAGCAGTACTTC	CASSPHPGEYEQYF
14	TRBV5-1	many	TRBJ1-5	-	TGCGCCACCACTAGACACCCTAGCAATCAGCCCCAGCATTTT	CATTRHPSNQPQHF
15	TRBV18	-	TRBJ1-4	-	TGTGCCATCTCACCGACGGGTCCAACTAATGAAAAACTGTTTTTT	CAISPTGPTNEKLFF
13	TRBV20-1	-	TRBJ2-7	-	TGCAGTGCTTTTCGGACTGCACGGGAGGAGCAGTACTTC	CSAFRTAREEQYF
18	TRBV19	few	TRBJ2-4	TRBD1	TGTGCCAGTAGTATTGGGACAGGGGGAAAACTAGCCAAAAACATTCAGTACTTC	CASSIGTGGKLAKNIQYF
13	TRBV6-6	many	TRBJ2-3	TRBD1	TGTGCCAGTGACAGGGGGCACACAGATACGCAGTATTTT	CASDRGHTDTQYF
16	TRBV3-1	-	TRBJ2-2	-	TGTGCCAGCAGCCCCCTTCAGGGCGGCTCCACCGGGGAGCTGTTTTTT	CASSPLQGGSTGELFF
14	TRBV20-1	-	TRBJ2-3	-	TGCAGTGCTAGAGATCTCACGGTCACAGATACGCAGTATTTT	CSARDLTVTDTQYF
14	TRBV9	many	TRBJ2-3	-	TGTGCCAGCAGCGTAGCACCGGGGACAGATACGCAGTATTTT	CASSVAPGTDTQYF
14	TRBV29-1	many	TRBJ2-2	-	TGCAGCGTTGTGCGTCCTCCGAACACCGGGGAGCTGTTTTTT	CSVVRPPNTGELFF
17	TRBV25-1	many	TRBJ2-7	-	TGTGCCAGCAGTGGAGGACCCCCGAGCTTCTCCCCCTACGAGCAGTACTTC	CASSGGPPSFSPYEQYF
16	TRBV20-1	few	TRBJ2-3	-	TGCAGTGCTACTTGGGCCCGGGCCGGTGGCACAGATACGCAGTATTTT	CSATWARAGGTDTQYF
13	TRBV20-1	-	TRBJ2-3	-	TGCAGTGCGGGCCAGGGGGGATTTGATACGCAGTATTTT	CSAGQGGFDTQYF
13	TRBV7-2	many	TRBJ2-3	-	TGTGCCAGCAGCTTTTATAGGCTTGATACGCAGTATTTT	CASSFYRLDTQYF
15	TRBV7-2	few	TRBJ2-7	-	TGTGCCAGCAGCTCGTCTTTGGGCCTAGGGAGGCGGCAGTACTTC	CASSSSLGLGRRQYF
13	TRBV25-1	few	TRBJ2-7	-	TGTGCCAGCAGTTCGGGTCGAGGTTACAAGCAGTACTTC	CASSSGRGYKQYF
16	TRBV12-3/TRBV12-4	many	TRBJ2-1	TRBD1	TGTGCCAGCAGCACGAACCGGGACAGGGGATACAATGAGCAGTTCTTC	CASSTNRDRGYNEQFF
16	TRBV24-1	few	TRBJ2-1	TRBD2	TGTGCCACCAGTGAGCGTCGACTAGCGGGAGGCATGGAGCAGTTCTTC	CATSERRLAGGMEQFF
18	TRBV6-5	few	TRBJ2-3	-	TGTGCCAGCAGTTACCAAGGGGGGGGGACTACTAGCACAGATACGCAGTATTTT	CASSYQGGGTTSTDTQYF
14	TRBV27	-	TRBJ2-5	-	TGTGCCAGCAGTTTTTCGGCAGGCTTTAGGGCCCAGTACTTC	CASSFSAGFRAQYF
16	TRBV27	few	TRBJ2-1	TRBD2	TGTGCCAGCAGCCCCCTTGGTAGCGGGAGGTACAATGAGCAGTTCTTC	CASSPLGSGRYNEQFF
14	TRBV4-3	-	TRBJ2-5	TRBD2	TGCGCCAGCAGCCTTAGCGGGAGGGCAGAGACCCAGTACTTC	CASSLSGRAETQYF
15	TRBV7-2	-	TRBJ1-2	TRBD1	TGTGCCAGCAGCTCGGGACAGGTCGAATCGGGGGGCTACACCTTC	CASSSGQVESGGYTF
13	TRBV19	-	TRBJ2-2	-	TGTGCCAGTAGTATAGGAGTCCCCGGGGAGCTGTTTTTT	CASSIGVPGELFF
12	TRBV7-6	-	TRBJ2-7	-	TGTGCCAGCAGCTCGCTAAACACCGAGCAGTACTTC	CASSSLNTEQYF
13	TRBV20-1	many	TRBJ2-7	-	TGCAGTGTACCCAGGACTACCTCCTTGGGGCAGTACTTC	CSVPRTTSLGQYF
15	TRBV7-9	-	TRBJ1-4	-	TGTGCCAGCAGCTTAACCCCCGAGGGTAATGAAAAACTGTTTTTT	CASSLTPEGNEKLFF
14	TRBV7-2	-	TRBJ2-3	-	TGTGCCAGCAGCTTAGTCAGGTCGGCAGATACGCAGTATTTT	CASSLVRSADTQYF
14	TRBV7-2	few	TRBJ2-3	-	TGTGCCAGCAGCTTACCCTTTGCGGGGGATACGCAGTATTTT	CASSLPFAGDTQYF
17	TRBV6-2/TRBV6-3	-	TRBJ2-2	-	TGTGCCAGCAGTTACTCGGCAGGCGGGGACTCCGGCGGGGAGCTGTTTTTT	CASSYSAGGDSGGELFF
13	TRBV29-1	few	TRBJ2-5	-	TGCAGCGCCATAAGCCTACTCCTAGAGACCCAGTACTTC	CSAISLLLETQYF